The 5 T cell receptor beta chains given below trace back to one sample, sequenced in a study of cytomegalovirus exposure and HLA in healthy donors. PCR employed 60 Vbeta and 13 Jbeta primers. Using immunoSEQ multiplex PCR, the repertoire was profiled, and TCRdb retains in-frame clones only, with some absent. The repertoire holds 150,000 to 200,000 clones, with about three quarters as singletons. Sequencing was carried out using PBMCs. Receptors were obtained from a woman aged 40 to 50 in good health and CMV-seronegative.

The rearrangement uses TRBV5-8 and TRBJ1-5, with 8 bases that match TRBD1. Germline assignment: CDR1 SGHTS and CDR2 YDEGEE. The length of the CDR3 is 14 residues. Trimming at V came to 4 bases and at J to 2 bases, leaving 2 bases not matched to a gene. CDR3 sequence: CASSLDRGNQPQHF. The CDR3 DNA sequence: TGTGCCAGCAGCCTGGACAGGGGCAATCAGCCCCAGCATTTT.

V usage is TRBV2 and J usage is TRBJ2-1; possibly TRBD2 for D (5 bases). V dropped 7 bases and J dropped 1 base, with 8 bases sitting between them. Germline V gene data show CDR1 as SNHLY and CDR2 as FYNNEI. The CDR3 consists of 13 residues. CDR3 sequence (DNA): TGTGCCAGCACCGGACTGTCCTACAATGAGCAGTTCTTC. Its protein product is CASTGLSYNEQFF.

The CDR3 reads CASSFGGSQNIQYF. In nucleotides, the CDR3 is TGCGCCAGCAGCTTTGGGGGGAGCCAAAACATTCAGTACTTC. V gene TRBV5-1 combines with J gene TRBJ2-4, with a tentative D call TRBD2 (6 bases). This CDR3 is 14 amino acids long. Germline CDR1 and CDR2: SGHRS and YFSETQ. V was shortened by 2 bases and J by 5 bases, with 11 bases between the two germline ends.

A note on this clone: An end of the junction differs from the germline gene, which may be a read error. V gene TRBV7-9 combines with J gene TRBJ1-2; 7 bases map to TRBD1. The CDR3 spans 17 residues. From germline, CDR1 is SEHNR and CDR2 FQNEAQ (reference sequence). In DNA, the CDR3 is TGTTCCAGCAGCGCGGAAACAGGGGCAAACGAACGCTATGGCTACACCTTC. It codes for CSSSAETGANERYGYTF.

CDR3 nucleotide sequence: TGTGCTAGTGGTTCTTCCCTGGGGGGTGGCTCGGCCGGGGAGCTGTTTTTT. Protein: CASGSSLGGGSAGELFF. The rearrangement joins TRBV12-5 to TRBJ2-2; D possibly corresponds to TRBD2 (6 bases). In germline, CDR1 is LGHNT, CDR2 FRNRAP. The CDR3 has 17 residues. The ends were cut back, 4 bases at V and 6 bases at J, with 21 bases in the middle.